This note documents a single T cell receptor (beta chain) sequence. Ten or more counts support this clonotype. This receptor's antigen is unknown. Per-base qualities were not stored, and no clone one base away is much larger. Healthy controls were blood bank volunteers in Maryland, USA. Libraries from unsorted PBMCs were made from 2 million PBMCs kept in RNAlater at -80 degrees C until RNA extraction. Peripheral blood was subjected to Ficoll-Hypaque density gradient centrifugation to isolate PBMCs, which were then cryopreserved in liquid nitrogen. The CDR3 spans 14 residues, from the cysteine through the phenylalanine. Only CDR3 DNA is held: 42 bases, read in frame from base 1. V is reduced by 3 bases and J by 3 bases, leaving a spacing of 12 bases between them. CDR1 and CDR2 are drawn from the germline V gene: SGHTA, FQGNSA. To synthesize cDNA, template-switch 5'RACE was performed with a primer carrying a 10-nucleotide random unique molecular identifier so that each TCR transcript was tagged. Every sequencing run covered 15-18 subjects and yielded more than 200 million TCR-beta sequences. Total RNA was extracted with the RNeasy kit. TCR-beta VDJ regions were amplified with primers for the TCR constant region and the 5'RACE anchor, using the KAPA Real-time Library Amplification kit. A first PCR added sample indexes and Illumina adaptors, after which a second PCR increased the library yield. The roughly 650 bp TCR product was size-selected on a 2% E-gel SizeSelection system after Ampure bead purification. Before pooling, libraries had their quality checked on a Bioanalyzer, their concentration measured with Qubit, and their quantity determined with the Kapa Library Quantification kit. An Illumina HiSeq 2500 sequenced the libraries paired-end 2 x 150 bp. To increase sequence diversity, about 25-30% phiX was spiked into each library pool. Concerning the study's data processing: The UMI-based MiGEC pipeline processed quality-filtered reads and removed over 80% of raw TCR sequences during error correction. IMGT germline references were used for aligning VDJ genes, and each clonotype was defined as a unique CDR3 amino acid sequence together with its V-J genes. Clonal expansion, Shannon diversity, and CDR3 relatedness (CalcPairwiseDistances, ClusterSamples) were evaluated with VDJtools, and phylogenetic trees were built with CLCbio workbench. Clones with at least 8 unique UMIs were defined as expanded, with this threshold being based on coefficient-of-variation modelling across technical triplicates. The public reads were reprocessed in TCRdb via fastp at Q25 and MiXCR, keeping in-frame beta chains. Rows with one shared CDR3 protein collapse into an entry with the most common genes and DNA. TCRdb's processing, not the study's, gives the V and J calls here. In this sample the table shows some 79,000 distinct CDR3 sequences, approximately 14% of which occur a single time. The biggest ten clones account for approximately 6.8% of the sample.

This sample is part of a study of neurological immune-mediated disorders (dated by TCRdb to about 2019). Study-wide context: The study compared peripheral blood TCR-beta repertoires of HTLV-I-associated myelopathy (HAM/TSP) patients, multiple sclerosis patients and healthy controls using UMI-based sequencing. The cohort comprised roughly 70 subjects: some 15 HAM/TSP patients, some 34 multiple sclerosis patients and 20 or so healthy controls. The approximately 100 TCR-beta libraries included longitudinal samples, technical triplicates and paired sorted CD4+ and CD8+ T-cell subsets alongside PBMC samples.

What the authors observed across the whole study: Expanded clones from different subjects shared no identical CDR3 amino acid sequences, which suggests that TCR-beta repertoires were private in all groups. TCR clonal expansion was highest in HAM/TSP patients and lowest in MS patients, with MS patients falling below even healthy controls.

Sequencing was performed on PBMCs. The V gene is TRBV7-2 and the J gene is TRBJ2-7; the D call is tentative, TRBD1 or TRBD2, as each matches 5 bases. The receptor's source is a woman between 45 and 60 years old in good health. The nucleotide sequence is TGTGCCAGCAGCTTCACCGGGGCACGCTACGAGCAGTACTTC. Translated, it reads CASSFTGARYEQYF.